What follows describes a single T cell receptor (beta chain). Its antigen is as yet unknown. The sample comes from a study of T cell clonotyping in hematopoietic cell transplantation. General study points: Few recipient clonotypes overlapped donors; over 95% were de novo at given depth.

Generated by immunoSEQ multiplex PCR, the TCRdb table keeps only in-frame clones and is missing some. The data show over 5,000 clones, approximately 68% seen once. V was cut by 5 bases and J by 1 base, with 17 bases left in between. The CDR3 consists of 15 residues. CDR1 and CDR2 (germline): SQVTM, ANQGSEA. This clonotype was obtained from a male patient aged 50 to 59 who had an allogeneic stem cell transplant from an unrelated donor, so the T cells may come from the graft donor. Some clones in this sample may be carry-over from other donors' samples. The material was PBMCs, obtained 180 days after allogeneic stem cell transplant. The chain uses TRBV29-1 and TRBJ1-1; D might be TRBD1 (5 bases). The chain's CDR3 is CSVPRGGGRNTEAFF. In DNA form, the CDR3 reads TGCAGCGTTCCCCGGGGGGGTGGCAGGAACACTGAAGCTTTCTTT.